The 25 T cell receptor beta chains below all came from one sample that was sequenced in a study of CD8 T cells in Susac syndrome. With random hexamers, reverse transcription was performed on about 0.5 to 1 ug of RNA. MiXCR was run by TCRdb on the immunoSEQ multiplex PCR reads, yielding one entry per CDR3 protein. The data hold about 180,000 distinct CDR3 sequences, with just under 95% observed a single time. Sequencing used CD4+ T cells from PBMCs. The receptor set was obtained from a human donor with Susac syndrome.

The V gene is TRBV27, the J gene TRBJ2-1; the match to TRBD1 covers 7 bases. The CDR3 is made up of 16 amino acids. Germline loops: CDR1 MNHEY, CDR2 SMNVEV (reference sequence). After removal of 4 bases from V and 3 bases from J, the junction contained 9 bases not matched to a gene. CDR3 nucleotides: TGTGCCAGCAGTTCCCCGGGAAACAGGGGCTACAATGAGCAGTTCTTC. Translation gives CASSSPGNRGYNEQFF.

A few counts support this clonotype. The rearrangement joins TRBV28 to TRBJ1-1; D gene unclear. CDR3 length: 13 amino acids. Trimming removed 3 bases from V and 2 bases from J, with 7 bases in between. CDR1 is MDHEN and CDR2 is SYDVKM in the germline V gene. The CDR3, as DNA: TGTGCCAGCAGTTTTGAGGGTAACACTGAAGCTTTCTTT. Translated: CASSFEGNTEAFF.

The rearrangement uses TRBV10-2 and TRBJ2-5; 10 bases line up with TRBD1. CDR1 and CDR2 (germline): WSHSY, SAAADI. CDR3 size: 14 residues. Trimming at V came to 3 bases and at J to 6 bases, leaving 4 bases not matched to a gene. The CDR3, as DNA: TGCGCCAGCAGTGACGGGGACAGGGGACAGACCCAGTACTTC. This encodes CASSDGDRGQTQYF.

The chain's CDR3 is CASSRPRDKRESGTQYF. CDR3 nucleotides: TGTGCCAGCAGCAGACCCCGGGACAAACGAGAGTCTGGCACGCAGTATTTT. V and J are TRBV21-1 and TRBJ2-3; the table's D call of TRBD1 was not tested on the DNA. TRBV21-1 is flagged as a pseudogene. This CDR3 has 17 residues.

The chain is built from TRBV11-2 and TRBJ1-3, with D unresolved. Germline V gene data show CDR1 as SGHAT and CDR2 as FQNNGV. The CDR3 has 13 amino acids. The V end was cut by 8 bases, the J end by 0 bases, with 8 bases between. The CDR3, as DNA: TGTGCCAGCCGACTACCCTCTGGAAACACCATATATTTT. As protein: CASRLPSGNTIYF.

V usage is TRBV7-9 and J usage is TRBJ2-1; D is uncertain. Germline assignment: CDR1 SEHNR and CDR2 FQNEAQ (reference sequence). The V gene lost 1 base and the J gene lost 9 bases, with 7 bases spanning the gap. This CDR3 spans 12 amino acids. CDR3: CASSLDVAEQFF. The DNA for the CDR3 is TGTGCCAGCAGCTTAGACGTCGCTGAGCAGTTCTTC.

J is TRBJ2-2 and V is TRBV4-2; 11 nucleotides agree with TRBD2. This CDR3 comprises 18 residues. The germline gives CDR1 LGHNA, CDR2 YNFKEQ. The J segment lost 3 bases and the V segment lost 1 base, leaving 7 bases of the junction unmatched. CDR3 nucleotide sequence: TGTGCCAGCAGCCAAGCCCGTAGCGGGAGGGCTGACACCGGGGAGCTGTTTTTT. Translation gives CASSQARSGRADTGELFF.

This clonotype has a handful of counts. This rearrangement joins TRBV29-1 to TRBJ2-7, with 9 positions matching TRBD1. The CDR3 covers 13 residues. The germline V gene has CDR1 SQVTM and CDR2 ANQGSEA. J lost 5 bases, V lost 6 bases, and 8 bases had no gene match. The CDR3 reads CSVAGQGSNEQYF. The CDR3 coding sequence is TGCAGCGTAGCTGGACAGGGGTCTAACGAGCAGTACTTC.

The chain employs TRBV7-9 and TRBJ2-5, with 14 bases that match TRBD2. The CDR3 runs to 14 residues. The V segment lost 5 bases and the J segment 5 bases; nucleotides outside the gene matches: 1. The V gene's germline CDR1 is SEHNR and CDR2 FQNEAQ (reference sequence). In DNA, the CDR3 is TGTGCCAGCAGCCGGACTAGCGGGAGGGAGACCCAGTACTTC. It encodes CASSRTSGRETQYF.

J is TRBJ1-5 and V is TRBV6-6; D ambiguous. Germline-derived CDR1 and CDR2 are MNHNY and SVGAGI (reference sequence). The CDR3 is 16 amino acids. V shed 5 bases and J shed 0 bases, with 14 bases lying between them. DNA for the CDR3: TGTGCCAGCAGTATACCCGGGAGCCGTAGCAATCAGCCCCAGCATTTT. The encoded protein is CASSIPGSRSNQPQHF.

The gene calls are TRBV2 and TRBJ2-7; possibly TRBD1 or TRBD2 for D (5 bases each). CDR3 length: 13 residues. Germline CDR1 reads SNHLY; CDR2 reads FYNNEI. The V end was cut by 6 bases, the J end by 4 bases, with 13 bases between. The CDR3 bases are TGTGCCAGCAGGGGGGTCCTGGGATACGAGCAGTACTTC. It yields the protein CASRGVLGYEQYF.

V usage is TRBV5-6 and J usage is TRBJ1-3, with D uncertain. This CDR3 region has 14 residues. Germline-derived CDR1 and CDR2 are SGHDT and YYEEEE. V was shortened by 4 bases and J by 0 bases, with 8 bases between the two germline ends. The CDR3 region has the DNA TGTGCCAGCAGCCGAAGGATCTCTGGAAACACCATATATTTT. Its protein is CASSRRISGNTIYF. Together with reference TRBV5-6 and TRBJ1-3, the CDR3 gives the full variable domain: DAGVTQSPTHLIKTRGQQVTLRCSPKSGHDTVSWYQQALGQGPQFIFQYYEEEERQRGNFPDRFSGHQFPNYSSELNVNALLLGDSALYLCASSRRISGNTIYFGEGSWLTVV.

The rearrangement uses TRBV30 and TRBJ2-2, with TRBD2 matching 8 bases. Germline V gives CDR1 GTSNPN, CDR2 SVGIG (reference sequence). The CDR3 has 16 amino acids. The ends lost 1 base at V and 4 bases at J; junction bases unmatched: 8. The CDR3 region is CAWSGESGRSTGELFF. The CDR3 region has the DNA TGTGCCTGGAGTGGGGAGAGCGGGAGATCCACCGGGGAGCTGTTTTTT.

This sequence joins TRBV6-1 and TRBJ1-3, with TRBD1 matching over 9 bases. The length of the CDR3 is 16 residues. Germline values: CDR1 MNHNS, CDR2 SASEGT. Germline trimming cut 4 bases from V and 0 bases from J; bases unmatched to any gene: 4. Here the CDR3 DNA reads TGTGCCAGCAGTGTGATGACAGGGGGCTCTGGAAACACCATATATTTT. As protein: CASSVMTGGSGNTIYF.

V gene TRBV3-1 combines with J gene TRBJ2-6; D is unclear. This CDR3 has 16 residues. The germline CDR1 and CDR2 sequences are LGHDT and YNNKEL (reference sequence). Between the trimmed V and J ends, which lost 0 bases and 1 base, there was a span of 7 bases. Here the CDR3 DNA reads TGTGCCAGCAGCCAAGATATTGCGTCTGGGGCCAACGTCCTGACTTTC. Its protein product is CASSQDIASGANVLTF.

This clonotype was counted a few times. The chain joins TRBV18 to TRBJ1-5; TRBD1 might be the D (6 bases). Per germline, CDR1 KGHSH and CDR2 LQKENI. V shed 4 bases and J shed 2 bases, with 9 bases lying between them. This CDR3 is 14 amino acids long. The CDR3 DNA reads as TGTGCCAGCTCACTACGACAGGGCAATCAGCCCCAGCATTTT. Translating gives CASSLRQGNQPQHF.

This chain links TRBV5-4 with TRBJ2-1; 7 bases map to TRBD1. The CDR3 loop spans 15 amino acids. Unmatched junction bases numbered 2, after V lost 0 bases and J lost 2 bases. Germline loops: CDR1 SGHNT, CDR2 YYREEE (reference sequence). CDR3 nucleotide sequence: TGTGCCAGCAGCTTGGCAACAGGGGCCTACAATGAGCAGTTCTTC. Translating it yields CASSLATGAYNEQFF. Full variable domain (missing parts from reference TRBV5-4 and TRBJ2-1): ETGVTQSPTHLIKTRGQQVTLRCSSQSGHNTVSWYQQALGQGPQFIFQYYREEENGRGNFPPRFSGLQFPNYSSELNVNALELDDSALYLCASSLATGAYNEQFFGPGTRLTVL.

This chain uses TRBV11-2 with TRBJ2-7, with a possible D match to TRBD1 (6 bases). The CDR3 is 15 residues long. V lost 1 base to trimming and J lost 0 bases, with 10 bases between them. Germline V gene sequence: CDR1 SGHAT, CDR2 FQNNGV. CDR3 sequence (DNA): TGTGCCAGCAGCTTAGGGACAGCAAACTCCTACGAGCAGTACTTC. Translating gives CASSLGTANSYEQYF.

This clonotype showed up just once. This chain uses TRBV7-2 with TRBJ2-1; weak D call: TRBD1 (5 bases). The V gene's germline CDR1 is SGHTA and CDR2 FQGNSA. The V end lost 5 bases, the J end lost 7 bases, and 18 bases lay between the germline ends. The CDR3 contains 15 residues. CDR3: CASSHPTYDRNEQFF. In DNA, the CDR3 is TGTGCCAGCAGCCACCCAACGTACGACAGAAATGAGCAGTTCTTC.

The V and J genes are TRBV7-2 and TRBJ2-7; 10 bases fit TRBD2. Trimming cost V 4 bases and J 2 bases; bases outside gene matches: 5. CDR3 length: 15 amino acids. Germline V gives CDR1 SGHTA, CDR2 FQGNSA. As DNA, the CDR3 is TGTGCCAGCAGCTGGGGGACTAGCGTTACCTACGAGCAGTACTTC. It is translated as CASSWGTSVTYEQYF.

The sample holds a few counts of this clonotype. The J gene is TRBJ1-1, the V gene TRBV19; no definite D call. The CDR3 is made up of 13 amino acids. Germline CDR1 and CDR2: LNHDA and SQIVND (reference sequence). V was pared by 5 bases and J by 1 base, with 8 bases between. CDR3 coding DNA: TGTGCCAGTAGTGAACAGACGAACACTGAAGCTTTCTTT. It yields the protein CASSEQTNTEAFF.

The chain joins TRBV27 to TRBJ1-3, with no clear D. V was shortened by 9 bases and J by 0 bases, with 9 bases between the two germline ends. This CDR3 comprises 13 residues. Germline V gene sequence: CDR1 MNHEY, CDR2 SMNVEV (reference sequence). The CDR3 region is CASAGYSGNTIYF. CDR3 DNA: TGTGCCAGTGCGGGGTACTCTGGAAACACCATATATTTT.

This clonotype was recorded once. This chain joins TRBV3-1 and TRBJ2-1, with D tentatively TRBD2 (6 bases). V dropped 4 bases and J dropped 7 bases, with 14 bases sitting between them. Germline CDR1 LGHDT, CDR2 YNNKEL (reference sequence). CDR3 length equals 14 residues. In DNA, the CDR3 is TGTGCCAGCAGCCCGGTTCCGGCGGGGAATGAGCAGTTCTTC. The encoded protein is CASSPVPAGNEQFF.

The CDR3 sequence: CSARFYIIRAAKNIQYF. The CDR3 DNA follows: TGCAGTGCTAGATTTTACATTATCCGTGCGGCCAAAAACATTCAGTACTTC. This chain links TRBV20-1 with TRBJ2-4; D is uncertain. CDR1 and CDR2 from the germline V gene are DFQATT and SNEGSKA (reference sequence). With 2 bases removed from V and 1 base from J, the gap between germline ends came to 18 bases. The CDR3 extends over 17 amino acids.

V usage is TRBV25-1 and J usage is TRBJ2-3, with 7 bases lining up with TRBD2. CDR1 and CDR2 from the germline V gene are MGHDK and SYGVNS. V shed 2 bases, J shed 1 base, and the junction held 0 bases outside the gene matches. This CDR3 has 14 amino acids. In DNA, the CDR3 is TGTGCCAGCAGTGAACTAGCGGGCACAGATACGCAGTATTTT. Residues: CASSELAGTDTQYF.